The 2 T cell receptor beta chains below come from one sample, sequenced in a study of blood T cell repertoires in COVID-19. The assay was immunoSEQ multiplex PCR, and TCRdb's table has in-frame clones only and misses some. The sample includes 95,000 to 120,000 clones, 88% of them seen just once. The sequencing sample was made of peripheral blood. Every receptor here comes from a human donor in a cohort sampled during active COVID-19.

The chain couples TRBV7-9 to TRBJ1-1, with D unresolved. The CDR3 length is 13 residues. V lost 5 bases to trimming and J lost 6 bases, with 13 bases between them. The germline gives CDR1 SEHNR, CDR2 FQNEAQ (reference sequence). The CDR3 here is CASSLPPGAEAFF. CDR3 in DNA: TGTGCCAGCAGCCTACCCCCCGGAGCTGAAGCTTTCTTT.

This clone appeared a few times. The gene calls are TRBV3-1 (or the pseudogene TRBV3-2) and TRBJ2-3; TRBD2 matches 16 bases. J was trimmed by 2 bases and V by 3 bases; bases with no gene match: 5. This CDR3 contains 18 residues. Germline CDR1 is LGHDT and CDR2 is YNNKEL (reference sequence). This chain's CDR3 is CASSQGLAGGKYTDTQYF. As DNA, the CDR3 is TGTGCCAGCAGCCAGGGACTAGCGGGGGGGAAATACACAGATACGCAGTATTTT.